This TCR beta chain is drawn from a study of technical replicates of blood from a handful of donors (dated by TCRdb to the late 2010s). Note on this clone: This clone's antigen is unknown. No base quality information exists; no much larger clone differs at one position.

The germline V gene (reference sequence) yields SGHNT for CDR1 and YYREEE for CDR2. Including the terminal cysteine and phenylalanine, the CDR3 comprises 14 residues. CDR3 DNA only is kept here, 42 bases in frame from base 1. V is cut back by 4 bases and J by 4 bases, with 7 bases in the junction unmatched. Receptor amplification or capture employed the immunoSEQ multiplex PCR assay. Not all clones reach the TCRdb copy of this immuneACCESS table, which keeps in-frame sequences only. Checked studies attribute under half of the gap to unresolved V genes and leave the rest unexplained. The sample table lists 90,000 to 100,000 clones, 90% to 96% of them with a count of one. The ten largest clones capture 0.36% of the sample.

The chain uses TRBV5-4 and TRBJ2-7; 8 central bases correspond to TRBD2. This clonotype originated in a human donor in good health. The source material was T cells isolated from PBMCs. The nucleotide sequence is TGTGCCAGCAGCGCAGCGGGGGCGATTTACGAGCAGTACTTC. Its protein is CASSAAGAIYEQYF.